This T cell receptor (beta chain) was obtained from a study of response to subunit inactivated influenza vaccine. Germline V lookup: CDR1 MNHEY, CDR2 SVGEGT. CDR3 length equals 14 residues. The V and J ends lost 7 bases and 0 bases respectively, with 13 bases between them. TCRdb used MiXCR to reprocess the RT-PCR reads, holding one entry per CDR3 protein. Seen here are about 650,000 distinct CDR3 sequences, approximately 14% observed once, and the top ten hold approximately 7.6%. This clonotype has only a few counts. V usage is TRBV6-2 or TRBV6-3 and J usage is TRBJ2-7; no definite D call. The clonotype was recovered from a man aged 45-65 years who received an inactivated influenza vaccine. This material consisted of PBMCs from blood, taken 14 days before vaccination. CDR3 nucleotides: TGTGCCAGCACCCCTGGTAGGAACTCCTACGAGCAGTACTTC. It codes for CASTPGRNSYEQYF.